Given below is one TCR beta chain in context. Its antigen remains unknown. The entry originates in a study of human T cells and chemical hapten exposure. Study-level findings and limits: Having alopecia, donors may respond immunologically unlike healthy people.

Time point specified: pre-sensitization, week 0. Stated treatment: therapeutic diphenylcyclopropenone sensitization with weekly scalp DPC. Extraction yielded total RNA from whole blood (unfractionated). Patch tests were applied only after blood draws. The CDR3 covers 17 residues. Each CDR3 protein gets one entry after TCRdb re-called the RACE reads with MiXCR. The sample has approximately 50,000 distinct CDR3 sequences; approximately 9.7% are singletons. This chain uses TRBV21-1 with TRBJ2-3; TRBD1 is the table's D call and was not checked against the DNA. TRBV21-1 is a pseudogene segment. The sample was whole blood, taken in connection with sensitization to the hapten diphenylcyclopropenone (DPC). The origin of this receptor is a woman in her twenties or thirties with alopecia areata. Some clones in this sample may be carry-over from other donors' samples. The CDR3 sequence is CASSKVLTGTATDTQYF. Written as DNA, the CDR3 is TGTGCCAGCAGCAAAGTCCTGACCGGGACAGCCACAGATACGCAGTATTTT.